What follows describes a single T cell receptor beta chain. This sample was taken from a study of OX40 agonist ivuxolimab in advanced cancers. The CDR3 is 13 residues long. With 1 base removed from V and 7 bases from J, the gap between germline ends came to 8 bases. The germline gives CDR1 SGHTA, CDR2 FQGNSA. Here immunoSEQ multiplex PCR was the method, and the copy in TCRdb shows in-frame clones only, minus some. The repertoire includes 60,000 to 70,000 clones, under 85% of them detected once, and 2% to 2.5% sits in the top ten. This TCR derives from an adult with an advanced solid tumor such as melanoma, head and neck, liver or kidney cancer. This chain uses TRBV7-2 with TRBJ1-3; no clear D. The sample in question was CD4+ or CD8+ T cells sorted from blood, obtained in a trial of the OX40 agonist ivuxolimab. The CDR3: CASSLGKVNTIYF. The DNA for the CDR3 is TGTGCCAGCAGCTTAGGAAAGGTGAACACCATATATTTT.